This TCR beta chain was identified during a study of blood T cell repertoires in COVID-19. About the study: The United States, Italy and Spain supplied acute and convalescent COVID-19 samples. PBMCs, B-cell-depleted T cells, or T cells provided the cDNA or gDNA that made up the material.

In the original processing: Nucleated cell number was recorded as an estimate derived from reference gene primer amplification. Only in-frame clones appear in the TCRdb table, and some are missing; sequencing was by immunoSEQ multiplex PCR. The DNA was the basis for D and trimming; V, J and clone size are from that table. The sample yields about 670,000 clones, 70% to 90% seen once. Germline-derived CDR1 and CDR2 are SGHRS and YFSETQ. V was pared by 4 bases and J by 4 bases, with 19 bases between. The CDR3 is 16 amino acids. The J gene is TRBJ2-3, the V gene TRBV5-1, with D possibly TRBD1 on 6 matching bases. Sequenced input: peripheral blood. The sequence was collected from a woman aged 18-30 years with acute or convalescent COVID-19. The CDR3 reads CASSPLQGTWADTQYF. Here the CDR3 DNA reads TGCGCCAGCAGCCCTTTACAGGGTACATGGGCAGATACGCAGTATTTT.